The clone carrying this T cell receptor beta chain was seen only once. Its antigen remains unknown. The study ran its PCR with 60 Vbeta and 13 Jbeta primers. Using immunoSEQ multiplex PCR, the repertoire was profiled, and TCRdb retains in-frame clones only, with some absent. The sample comprises 35,000 to 40,000 clones, 74% of which are singletons, and less than 7% rests with the top ten. This record belongs to a study of cytomegalovirus exposure and HLA in healthy donors. Study-wide results and limits: CMV serostatus alone was available as immune exposure information.

Sequencing used PBMCs. This clonotype was obtained from a man between 25 and 39 years old in good health and CMV-seronegative.

CDR3 DNA: TGTGCCAGCAGCTTTTATACAGGGCTGAACACTGAAGCTTTCTTT. This encodes CASSFYTGLNTEAFF. The rearrangement uses TRBV7-9 and TRBJ1-1, with TRBD1 as a possible D gene (6 bases). Germline V gene lookup returns CDR1 SEHNR and CDR2 FQNEAQ (reference sequence). The CDR3 runs 15 residues. V lost 3 bases to trimming and J lost 0 bases, with 11 bases between them. Full variable domain (outside the CDR3, taken from reference TRBV7-9 and TRBJ1-1): DTGVSQNPRHKITKRGQNVTFRCDPISEHNRLYWYRQTLGQGPEFLTYFQNEAQLEKSRLLSDRFSAERPKGSFSTLEIQRTEQGDSAMYLCASSFYTGLNTEAFFGQGTRLTVV.